These 12 T cell receptor beta chains originate from one sample sequenced in a study of T-cell reconstitution after alpha-beta-depleted transplantation in children. A TCRbeta library incorporating unique molecular identifiers was prepared. Via MiXCR, TCRdb re-called the PCR reads, giving one row per CDR3 protein. The sample lists around 700,000 distinct CDR3 sequences; 13% were seen once. The sample in question was PBMCs, obtained before TCRalphabeta/CD19-depleted stem cell transplant. Every receptor here comes from a girl aged 2-10 years with congenital amegakaryocytic thrombocytopenia, due to receive a stem cell transplant.

This clonotype was observed at least ten times. The chain is built from TRBV5-1 and TRBJ1-1; D gene ambiguous. The CDR3 runs 14 residues. Germline CDR1 reads SGHRS; CDR2 reads YFSETQ. V shed 4 bases and J shed 1 base, with 11 bases lying between them. CDR3 DNA: TGCGCCAGCAGCCGCGGGATCGCGAACACTGAAGCTTTCTTT. Its translation is CASSRGIANTEAFF.

This clonotype was counted between two and nine times. This sequence joins TRBV28 and TRBJ1-6, with D possibly being TRBD1 (6 bases). V gave up 6 bases and J gave up 0 bases, with 15 bases separating them. CDR1 and CDR2 (germline): MDHEN, SYDVKM. This CDR3 is 17 amino acids long. The CDR3 protein is CASSETGKVSYNSPLHF. The CDR3, as DNA: TGTGCCAGCAGCGAAACAGGGAAAGTCTCCTATAATTCACCCCTCCACTTT.

Regarding this clonotype: Its ends do not fully match the called genes, so a read error is possible. The chain couples TRBV14 to TRBJ2-3; D may be TRBD2 (5 bases). CDR3 size: 15 residues. Germline loops: CDR1 SGHDN, CDR2 FVKESK. The CDR3 is CATSQLMGVTDTQYF. In DNA form, the CDR3 reads TGTGCCACCAGCCAATTGATGGGAGTCACAGATACGCAGTATTTT.

Here the CDR3 reads CASSKSRGRANYEQFF. CDR3 nucleotides: TGTGCCAGCAGCAAAAGCCGCGGGAGGGCCAACTATGAGCAGTTCTTC. This chain joins TRBV21-1 and TRBJ2-1. TRBV21-1 represents a pseudogene. The CDR3 is 16 amino acids.

Many counts were recorded for this clonotype. The rearrangement links TRBV5-1 to TRBJ2-1; 7 bases align to TRBD1. The CDR3 consists of 15 residues. Germline values: CDR1 SGHRS, CDR2 YFSETQ. V was pared by 5 bases and J by 6 bases, with 11 bases of the junction left unmatched. CDR3 sequence reads: CASSRGQTGFNEQFF. The CDR3 nucleotides read TGCGCCAGCAGTCGGGGACAGACCGGATTCAATGAGCAGTTCTTC.

The chain is built from TRBV6-6 and TRBJ1-1, with D possibly matching TRBD1 (6 bases). V was clipped by 7 bases and J by 3 bases, with 12 bases between them. Germline CDR1 and CDR2: MNHNY and SVGAGI (reference sequence). This CDR3 region has 13 residues. The CDR3, as DNA: TGTGCCAGCAAACGCAGGGGAGACACTGAAGCTTTCTTT. Translation: CASKRRGDTEAFF.

This clonotype was seen ten or more times. The chain carries TRBV28 and TRBJ2-1; D is ambiguous. Germline V gene data show CDR1 as MDHEN and CDR2 as SYDVKM. Trimming removed 5 bases at V and 0 bases at J, with 11 bases between. There are 15 residues in the CDR3. For the CDR3, the DNA is TGTGCCAGCAGTCCTCACAGCGACTCCTACAATGAGCAGTTCTTC. It encodes CASSPHSDSYNEQFF.

In its sample, this clonotype was seen many times. V is TRBV6-1 and J is TRBJ2-3, with D tentatively TRBD1 (5 bases). Germline V lookup: CDR1 MNHNS, CDR2 SASEGT. The CDR3 contains 15 residues. Trimming shortened V by 3 bases and J by 4 bases, and 14 bases separated the two germline ends. In DNA, the CDR3 is TGTGCCAGCAGTGAGACAGTAATGCTTTCAGATACGCAGTATTTT. It codes for CASSETVMLSDTQYF.

In its sample, this clonotype was seen a few times. The rearrangement joins TRBV10-3 to TRBJ2-7, with 9 positions matching TRBD2. The germline V gene encodes CDR1 ENHRY and CDR2 SYGVKD. The CDR3 is 14 residues long. V shed 10 bases, J shed 2 bases, and the junction held 9 bases outside the gene matches. CDR3 in amino acids: CATAGLAPTYEQYF. The CDR3 nucleotides are TGTGCCACCGCCGGACTAGCGCCTACCTACGAGCAGTACTTC.

V gene TRBV12-3 or TRBV12-4 combines with J gene TRBJ2-2; TRBD1 matches at 7 bases. V dropped 3 bases and J dropped 5; count of bases not matched to a gene: 6. The CDR3 has 15 amino acids. In DNA, the CDR3 is TGTGCCAGCAGTTTCGAGGGGGCCGGTACCGGGGAGCTGTTTTTT. Amino acids: CASSFEGAGTGELFF.

The V call is TRBV12-3 or TRBV12-4, the J call TRBJ2-3; the match to TRBD2 covers 9 bases. The CDR3 totals 15 residues. V shed 6 bases and J 2 bases; nucleotides not matched to a gene: 6. As DNA, the CDR3 is TGTGCCAGCAGAATAGCGGGAGAAACCACAGATACGCAGTATTTT. The encoded protein is CASRIAGETTDTQYF.

The chain couples TRBV9 to TRBJ2-3; 9 bases line up with TRBD2. V lost 0 bases, J lost 4 bases, and 9 bases stayed unmatched. Germline V gene sequence: CDR1 SGDLS, CDR2 YYNGEE. The CDR3 sequence is 17 residues long. The CDR3 DNA follows: TGTGCCAGCAGCGTAGAAGGTAGCGGGAGTTATGCAGATACGCAGTATTTT. Translation: CASSVEGSGSYADTQYF.